The 2 T cell receptor beta chains below come from one sample, sequenced in a study of T cells after yellow fever vaccination. Using its own MiXCR run on the 5' RACE reads, TCRdb lists one record per CDR3 protein. Seen here are 200,000 to 250,000 distinct CDR3 sequences, 2.5% to 3.5% observed once, and the top ten hold 3.2%. Specimen: CD4+ T cells sorted from PBMCs, collected 10 days after the yellow fever booster vaccination. The receptors were gathered from a young man who received the YFV17D yellow fever vaccine.

Many counts were recorded for this clonotype. The chain recombines TRBV5-1 with TRBJ2-7; 8 bases match TRBD2. Trimming cost V 7 bases and J 6 bases; bases outside gene matches: 15. CDR3 length: 15 amino acids. Looked up from germline, CDR1 is SGHRS and CDR2 is YFSETQ. CDR3 loop: CASARATGGSFEQYV. The CDR3 DNA sequence: TGCGCCAGCGCTAGGGCCACGGGGGGGAGCTTCGAGCAGTACGTC.

This clonotype was counted many times. The chain is built from TRBV7-2 and TRBJ2-3; 12 bases are a match to TRBD2. After removal of 5 bases from V and 0 bases from J, the junction contained 12 bases not matched to a gene. Germline values: CDR1 SGHTA, CDR2 FQGNSA. This CDR3 has 19 residues. CDR3 sequence (DNA): TGTGCCAGCAGCCTCAGGGACTTTGGACTAGCGGGGAGCACAGATACGCAGTATTTT. Its protein product is CASSLRDFGLAGSTDTQYF. The whole variable domain, filled in from reference TRBV7-2 and TRBJ2-3, reads GAGVSQSPSNKVTEKGKDVELRCDPISGHTALYWYRQSLGQGLEFLIYFQGNSAPDKSGLPSDRFSAERTGGSVSTLTIQRTQQEDSAVYLCASSLRDFGLAGSTDTQYFGPGTRLTVL.